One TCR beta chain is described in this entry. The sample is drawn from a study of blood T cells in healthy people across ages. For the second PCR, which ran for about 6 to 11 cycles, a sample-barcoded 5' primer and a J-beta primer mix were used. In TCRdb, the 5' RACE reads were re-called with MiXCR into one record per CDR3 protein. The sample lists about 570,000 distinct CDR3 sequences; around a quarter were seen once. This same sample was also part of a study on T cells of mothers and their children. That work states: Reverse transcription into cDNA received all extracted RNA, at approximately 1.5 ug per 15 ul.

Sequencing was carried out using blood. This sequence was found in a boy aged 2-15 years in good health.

The CDR3, as DNA: TGCGCCAGCAGGAAAGGGACAGGGGGATACGGGGAGCTGTTTTTT. Amino acid sequence: CASRKGTGGYGELFF. V gene TRBV10-2 combines with J gene TRBJ2-2, with 11 bases identical to TRBD1. Per germline, CDR1 WSHSY and CDR2 SAAADI. This CDR3 is 15 amino acids long. V lost 6 bases, J lost 7 bases, and 7 bases stayed unmatched.